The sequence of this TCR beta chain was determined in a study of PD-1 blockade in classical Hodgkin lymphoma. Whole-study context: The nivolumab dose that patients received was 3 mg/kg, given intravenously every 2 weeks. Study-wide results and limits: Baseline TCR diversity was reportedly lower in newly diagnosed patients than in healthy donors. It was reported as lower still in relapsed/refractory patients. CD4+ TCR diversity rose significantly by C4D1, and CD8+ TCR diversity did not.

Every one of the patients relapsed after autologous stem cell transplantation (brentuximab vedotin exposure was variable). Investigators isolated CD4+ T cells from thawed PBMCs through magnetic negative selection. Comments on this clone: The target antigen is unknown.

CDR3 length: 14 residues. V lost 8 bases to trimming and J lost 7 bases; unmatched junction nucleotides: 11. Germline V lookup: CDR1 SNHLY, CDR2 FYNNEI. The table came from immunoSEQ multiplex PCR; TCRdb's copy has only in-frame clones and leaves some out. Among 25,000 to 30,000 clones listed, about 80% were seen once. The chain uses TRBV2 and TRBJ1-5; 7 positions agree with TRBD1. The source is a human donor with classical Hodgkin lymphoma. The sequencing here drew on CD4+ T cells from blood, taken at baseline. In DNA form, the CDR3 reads TGTGCCAGCCAGGGGGGCATGAGGAGGCAGCCCCAGCATTTT. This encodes CASQGGMRRQPQHF.